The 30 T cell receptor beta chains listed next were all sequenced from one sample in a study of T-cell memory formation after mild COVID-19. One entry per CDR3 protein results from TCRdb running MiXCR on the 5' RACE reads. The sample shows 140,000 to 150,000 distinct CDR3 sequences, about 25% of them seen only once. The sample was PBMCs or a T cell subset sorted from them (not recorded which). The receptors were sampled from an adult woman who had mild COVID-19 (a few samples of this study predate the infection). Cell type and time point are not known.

CDR3 loop: CASSQPTGNNEQFF. The DNA for the CDR3 is TGCGCCAGCAGCCAACCGACAGGGAATAATGAGCAGTTCTTC. The rearrangement uses TRBV4-1 and TRBJ2-1, with 7 bases aligning to TRBD1. The V segment lost 2 bases and the J segment 7 bases; nucleotides outside the gene matches: 5. The CDR3 is 14 residues long. Germline loops: CDR1 MGHRA, CDR2 YSYEKL.

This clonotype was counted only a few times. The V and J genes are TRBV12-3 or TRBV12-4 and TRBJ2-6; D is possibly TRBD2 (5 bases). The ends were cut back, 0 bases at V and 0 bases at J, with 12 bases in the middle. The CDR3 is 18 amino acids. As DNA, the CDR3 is TGTGCCAGCAGTTTAGCGGAGCGGACCCGCTCTGGGGCCAACGTCCTGACTTTC. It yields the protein CASSLAERTRSGANVLTF.

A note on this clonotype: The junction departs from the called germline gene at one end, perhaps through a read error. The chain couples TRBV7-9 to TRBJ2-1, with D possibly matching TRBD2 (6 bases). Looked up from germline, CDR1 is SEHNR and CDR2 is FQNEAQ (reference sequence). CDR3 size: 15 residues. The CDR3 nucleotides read TGTGCCAGCAGCTTAGCGGGAGGCAGGTACAGTGAGCAGTTCTTC. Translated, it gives CASSLAGGRYSEQFF.

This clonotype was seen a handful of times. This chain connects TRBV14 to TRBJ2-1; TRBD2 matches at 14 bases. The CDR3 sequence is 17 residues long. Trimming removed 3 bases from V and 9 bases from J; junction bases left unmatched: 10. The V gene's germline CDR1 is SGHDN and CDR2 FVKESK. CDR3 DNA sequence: TGTGCCAGCAGCCATCCGGGAGGGACTAGCGGGAGTGGTGAGCAGTTCTTC. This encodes CASSHPGGTSGSGEQFF.

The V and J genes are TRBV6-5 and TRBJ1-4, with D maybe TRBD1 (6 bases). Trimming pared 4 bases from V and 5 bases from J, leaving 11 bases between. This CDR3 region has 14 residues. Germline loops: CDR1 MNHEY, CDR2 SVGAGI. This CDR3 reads CASSFSQGNEKLFF. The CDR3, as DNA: TGTGCCAGCAGTTTTTCCCAGGGGAATGAAAAACTGTTTTTT.

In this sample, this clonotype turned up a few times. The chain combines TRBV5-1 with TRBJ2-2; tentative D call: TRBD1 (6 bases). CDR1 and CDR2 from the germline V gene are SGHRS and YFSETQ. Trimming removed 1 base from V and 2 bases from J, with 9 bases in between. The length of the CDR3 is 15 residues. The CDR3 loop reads CASSLWGPNTGELFF. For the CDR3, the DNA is TGCGCCAGCAGCTTGTGGGGGCCAAACACCGGGGAGCTGTTTTTT.

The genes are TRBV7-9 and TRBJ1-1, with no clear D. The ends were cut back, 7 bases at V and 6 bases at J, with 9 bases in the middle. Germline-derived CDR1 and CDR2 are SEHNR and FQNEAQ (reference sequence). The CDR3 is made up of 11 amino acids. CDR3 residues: CASNGVSEAFF. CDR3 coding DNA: TGTGCCAGCAATGGAGTATCTGAAGCTTTCTTT.

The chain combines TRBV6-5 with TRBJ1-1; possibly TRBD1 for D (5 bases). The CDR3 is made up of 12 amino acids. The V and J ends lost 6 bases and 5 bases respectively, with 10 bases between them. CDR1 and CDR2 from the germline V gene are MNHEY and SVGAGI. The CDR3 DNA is TGTGCCAGCAGAAACGGGGGGACTGAAGCTTTCTTT. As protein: CASRNGGTEAFF.

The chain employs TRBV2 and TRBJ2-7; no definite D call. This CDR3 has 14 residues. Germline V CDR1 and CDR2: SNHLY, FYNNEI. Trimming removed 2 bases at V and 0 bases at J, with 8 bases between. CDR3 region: CASSERASSYEQYF. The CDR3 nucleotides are TGTGCCAGCAGTGAACGGGCCAGCTCCTACGAGCAGTACTTC.

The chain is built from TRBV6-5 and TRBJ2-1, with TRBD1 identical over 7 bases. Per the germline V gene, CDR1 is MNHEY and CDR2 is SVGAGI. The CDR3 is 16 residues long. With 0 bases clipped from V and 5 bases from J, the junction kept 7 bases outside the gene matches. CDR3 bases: TGTGCCAGCAGTTACTCGACAGGGTGGAGGAACAATGAGCAGTTCTTC. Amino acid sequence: CASSYSTGWRNNEQFF.

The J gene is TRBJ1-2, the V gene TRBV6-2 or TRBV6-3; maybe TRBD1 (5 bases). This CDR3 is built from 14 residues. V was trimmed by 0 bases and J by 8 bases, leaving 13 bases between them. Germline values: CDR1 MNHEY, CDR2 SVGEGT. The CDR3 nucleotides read TGTGCCAGCAGTTACTCGACGGAGGGGTCCGGCTACACCTTC. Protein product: CASSYSTEGSGYTF.

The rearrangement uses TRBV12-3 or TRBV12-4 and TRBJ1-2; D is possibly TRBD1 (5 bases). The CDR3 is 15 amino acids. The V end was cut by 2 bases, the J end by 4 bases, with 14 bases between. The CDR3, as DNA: TGTGCCAGCAGTTTAAGGGGCCAGGACCTCTATGGCTACACCTTC. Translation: CASSLRGQDLYGYTF.

CDR3 in DNA: TGTGCCAGCAGCTTAGCAGGGAGCAATCAGCCCCAGCATTTT. It yields the protein CASSLAGSNQPQHF. V gene TRBV7-9 combines with J gene TRBJ1-5; D call uncertain. Looked up from germline, CDR1 is SEHNR and CDR2 is FQNEAQ (reference sequence). Trimming stripped 0 bases from V and 1 base from J, with 4 bases between. The CDR3 consists of 14 residues.

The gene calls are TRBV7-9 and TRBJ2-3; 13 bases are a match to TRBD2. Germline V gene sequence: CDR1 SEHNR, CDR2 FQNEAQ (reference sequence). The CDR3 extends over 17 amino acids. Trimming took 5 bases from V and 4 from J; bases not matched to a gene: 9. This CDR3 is CASSRTSGGTRADTQYF. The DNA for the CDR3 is TGTGCCAGCAGCCGGACTAGCGGGGGAACCAGGGCAGATACGCAGTATTTT.

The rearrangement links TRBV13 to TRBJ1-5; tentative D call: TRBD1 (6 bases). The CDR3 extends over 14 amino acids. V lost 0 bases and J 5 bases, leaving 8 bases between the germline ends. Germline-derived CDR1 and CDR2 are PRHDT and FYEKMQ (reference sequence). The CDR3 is CASSLGRGDQPQHF. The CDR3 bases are TGTGCCAGCAGCTTAGGCAGGGGAGATCAGCCCCAGCATTTT.

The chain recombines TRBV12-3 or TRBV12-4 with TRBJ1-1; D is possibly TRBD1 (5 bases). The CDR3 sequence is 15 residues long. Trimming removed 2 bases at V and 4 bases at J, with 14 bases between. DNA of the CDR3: TGTGCCAGCAGTTTATATGGGGCTAGGATCACTGAAGCTTTCTTT. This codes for CASSLYGARITEAFF.

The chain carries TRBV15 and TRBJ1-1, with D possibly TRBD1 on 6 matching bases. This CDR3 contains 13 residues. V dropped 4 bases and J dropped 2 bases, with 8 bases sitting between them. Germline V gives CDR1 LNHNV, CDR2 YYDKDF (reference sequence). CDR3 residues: CATSIRGNTEAFF. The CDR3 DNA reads TGTGCCACCAGCATCAGGGGAAACACTGAAGCTTTCTTT.

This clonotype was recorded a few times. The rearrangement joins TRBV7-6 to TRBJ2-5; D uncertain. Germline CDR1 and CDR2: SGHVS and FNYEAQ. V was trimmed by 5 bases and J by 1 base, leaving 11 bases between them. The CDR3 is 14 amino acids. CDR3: CASSPDRFQETQYF. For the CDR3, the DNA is TGTGCCAGCAGCCCAGATAGGTTCCAAGAGACCCAGTACTTC.

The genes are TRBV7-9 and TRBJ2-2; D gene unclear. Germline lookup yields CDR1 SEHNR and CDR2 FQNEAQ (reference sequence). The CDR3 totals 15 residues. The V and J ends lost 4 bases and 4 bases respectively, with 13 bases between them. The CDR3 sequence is CASSSGPLATGELFF. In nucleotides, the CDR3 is TGTGCCAGCAGCTCCGGACCTTTGGCCACCGGGGAGCTGTTTTTT.

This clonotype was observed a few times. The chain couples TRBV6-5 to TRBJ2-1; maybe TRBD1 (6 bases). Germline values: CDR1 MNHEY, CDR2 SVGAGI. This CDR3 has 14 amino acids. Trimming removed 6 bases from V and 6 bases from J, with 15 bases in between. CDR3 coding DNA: TGTGCCAGCAGCCGAGGACAGAACCTCAATGAGCAGTTCTTC. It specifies CASSRGQNLNEQFF.

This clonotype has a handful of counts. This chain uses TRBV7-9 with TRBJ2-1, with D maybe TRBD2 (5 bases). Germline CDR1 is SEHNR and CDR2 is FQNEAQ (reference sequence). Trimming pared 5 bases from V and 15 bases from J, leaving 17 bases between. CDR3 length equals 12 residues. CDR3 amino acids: CASSDATGFAFF. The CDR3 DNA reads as TGTGCCAGCAGCGACGCCACGGGGTTCGCGTTCTTC.

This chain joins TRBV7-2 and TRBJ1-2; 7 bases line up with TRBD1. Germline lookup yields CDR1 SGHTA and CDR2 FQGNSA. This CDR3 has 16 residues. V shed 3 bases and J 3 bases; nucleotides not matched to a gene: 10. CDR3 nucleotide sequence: TGTGCCAGCAGCTTGGGCGGGACAGATGACTACTATGGCTACACCTTC. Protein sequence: CASSLGGTDDYYGYTF.

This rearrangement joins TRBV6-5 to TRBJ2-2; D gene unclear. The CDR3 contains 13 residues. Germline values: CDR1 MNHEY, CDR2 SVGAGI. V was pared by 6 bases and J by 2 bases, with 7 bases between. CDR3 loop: CASSLQNTGELFF. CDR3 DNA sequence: TGTGCCAGCAGCCTACAAAACACCGGGGAGCTGTTTTTT.

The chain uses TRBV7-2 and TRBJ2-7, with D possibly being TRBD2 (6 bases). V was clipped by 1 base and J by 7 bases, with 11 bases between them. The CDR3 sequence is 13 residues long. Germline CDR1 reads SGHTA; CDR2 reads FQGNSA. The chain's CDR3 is CASSLEGGGEQYF. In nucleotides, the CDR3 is TGTGCCAGCAGCTTAGAGGGAGGAGGGGAGCAGTACTTC.

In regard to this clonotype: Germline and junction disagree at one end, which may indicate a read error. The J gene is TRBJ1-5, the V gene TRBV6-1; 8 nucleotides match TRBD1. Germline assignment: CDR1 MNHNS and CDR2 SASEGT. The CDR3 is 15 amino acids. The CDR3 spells CASSEDRGFNQPQHF. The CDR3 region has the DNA TGTGCCAGCAGTGAAGACAGGGGGTTCAATCAGCCACAGCATTTT.

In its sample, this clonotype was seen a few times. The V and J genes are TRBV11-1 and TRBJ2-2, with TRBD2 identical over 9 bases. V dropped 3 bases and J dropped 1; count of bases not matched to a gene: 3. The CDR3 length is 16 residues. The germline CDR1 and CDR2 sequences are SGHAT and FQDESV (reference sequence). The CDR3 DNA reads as TGTGCCAGCAGCTTGGTAGCGGGGGTGAACACCGGGGAGCTGTTTTTT. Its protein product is CASSLVAGVNTGELFF.

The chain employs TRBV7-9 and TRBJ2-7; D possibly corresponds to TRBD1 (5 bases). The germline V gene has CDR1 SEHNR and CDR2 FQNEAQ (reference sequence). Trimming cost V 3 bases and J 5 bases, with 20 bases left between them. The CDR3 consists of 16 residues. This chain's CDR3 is CASSLSQTGWGDEQYF. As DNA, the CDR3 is TGTGCCAGCAGCTTGAGCCAAACAGGATGGGGCGACGAGCAGTACTTC.

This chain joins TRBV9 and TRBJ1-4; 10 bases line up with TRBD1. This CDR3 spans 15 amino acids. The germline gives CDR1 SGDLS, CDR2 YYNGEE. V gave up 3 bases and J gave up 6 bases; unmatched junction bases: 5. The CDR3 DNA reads TGTGCCAGCAGCGCGGGAGGACAGGGGGATGAAAAACTGTTTTTT. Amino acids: CASSAGGQGDEKLFF.

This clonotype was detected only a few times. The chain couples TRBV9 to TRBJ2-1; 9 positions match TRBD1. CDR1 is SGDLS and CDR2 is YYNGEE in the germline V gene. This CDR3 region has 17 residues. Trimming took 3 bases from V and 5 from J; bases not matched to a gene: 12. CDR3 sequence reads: CASSASPGQGIDNEQFF. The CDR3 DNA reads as TGTGCCAGCAGCGCCTCACCGGGACAGGGTATCGACAATGAGCAGTTCTTC.

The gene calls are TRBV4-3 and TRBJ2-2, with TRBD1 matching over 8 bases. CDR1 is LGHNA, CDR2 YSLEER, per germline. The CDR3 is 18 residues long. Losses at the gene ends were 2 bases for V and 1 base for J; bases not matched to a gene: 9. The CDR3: CASSQPEGRGQNTGELFF. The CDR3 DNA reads TGCGCCAGCAGCCAACCGGAAGGCAGGGGGCAGAACACCGGGGAGCTGTTTTTT.